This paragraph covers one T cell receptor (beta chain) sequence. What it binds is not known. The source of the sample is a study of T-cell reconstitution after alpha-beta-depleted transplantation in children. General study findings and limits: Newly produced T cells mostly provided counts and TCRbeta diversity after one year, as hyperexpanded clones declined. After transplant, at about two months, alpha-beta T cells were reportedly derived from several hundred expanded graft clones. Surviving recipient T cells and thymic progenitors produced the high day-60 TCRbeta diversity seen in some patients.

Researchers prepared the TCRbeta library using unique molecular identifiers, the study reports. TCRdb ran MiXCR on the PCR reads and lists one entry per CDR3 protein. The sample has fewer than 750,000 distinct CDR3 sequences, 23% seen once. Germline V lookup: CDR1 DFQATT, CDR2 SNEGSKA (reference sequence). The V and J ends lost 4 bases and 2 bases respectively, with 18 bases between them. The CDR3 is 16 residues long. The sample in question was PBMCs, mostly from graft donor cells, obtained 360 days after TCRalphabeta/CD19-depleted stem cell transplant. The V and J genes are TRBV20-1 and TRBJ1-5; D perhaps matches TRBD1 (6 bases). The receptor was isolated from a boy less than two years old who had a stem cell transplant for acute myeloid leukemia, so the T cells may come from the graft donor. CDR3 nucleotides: TGCAGTGCTACTCCATACGCGGAGGGGGGCAATCAGCCCCAGCATTTT. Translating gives CSATPYAEGGNQPQHF.